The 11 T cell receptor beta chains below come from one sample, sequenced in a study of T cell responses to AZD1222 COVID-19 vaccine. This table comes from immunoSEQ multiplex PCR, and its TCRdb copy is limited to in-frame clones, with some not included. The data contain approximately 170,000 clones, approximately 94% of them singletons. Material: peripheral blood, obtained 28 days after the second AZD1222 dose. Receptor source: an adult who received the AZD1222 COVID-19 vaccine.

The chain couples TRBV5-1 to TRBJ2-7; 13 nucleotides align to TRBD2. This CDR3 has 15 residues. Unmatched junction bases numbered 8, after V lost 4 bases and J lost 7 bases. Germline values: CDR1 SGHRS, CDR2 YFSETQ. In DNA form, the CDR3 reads TGCGCCAGCAGCGACGGACTAGCGGGAGCTAGGGAGCAGTACTTC. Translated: CASSDGLAGAREQYF.

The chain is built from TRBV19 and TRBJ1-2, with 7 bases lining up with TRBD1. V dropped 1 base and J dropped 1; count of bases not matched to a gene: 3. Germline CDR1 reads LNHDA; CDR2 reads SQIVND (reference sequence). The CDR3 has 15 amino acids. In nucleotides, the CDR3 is TGTGCCAGTAGTATAGGGGACAGCTTTAACTATGGCTACACCTTC. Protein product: CASSIGDSFNYGYTF.

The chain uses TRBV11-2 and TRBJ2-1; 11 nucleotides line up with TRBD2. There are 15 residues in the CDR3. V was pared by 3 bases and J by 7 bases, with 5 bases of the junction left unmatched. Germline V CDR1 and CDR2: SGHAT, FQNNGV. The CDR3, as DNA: TGTGCCAGCAGCTTCACTAGCGGGAGCGGGAATGAGCAGTTCTTC. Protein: CASSFTSGSGNEQFF.

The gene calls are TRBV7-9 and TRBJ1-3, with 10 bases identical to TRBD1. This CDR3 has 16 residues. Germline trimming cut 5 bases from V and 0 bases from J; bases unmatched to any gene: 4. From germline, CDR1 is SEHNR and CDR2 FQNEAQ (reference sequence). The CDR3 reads CASSLRQGASGNTIYF. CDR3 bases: TGTGCCAGCAGCCTAAGACAGGGGGCCTCTGGAAACACCATATATTTT.

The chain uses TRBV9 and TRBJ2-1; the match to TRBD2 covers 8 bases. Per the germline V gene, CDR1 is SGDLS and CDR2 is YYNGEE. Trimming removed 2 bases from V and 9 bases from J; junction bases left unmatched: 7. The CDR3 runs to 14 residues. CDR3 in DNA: TGTGCCAGCAGCGTCGGACTAGCAGCAGGTGAGCAGTTCTTC. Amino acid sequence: CASSVGLAAGEQFF.

The CDR3 loop is CASSSGTSGYNEQFF. CDR3 nucleotides: TGCGCCAGCAGTTCCGGGACTAGCGGCTACAATGAGCAGTTCTTC. V and J are TRBV5-1 and TRBJ2-1, with TRBD2 matching 11 bases. The CDR3 has 15 residues. The V gene end was trimmed by 5 bases and the J gene end by 3 bases; junction bases not matched to a gene: 4. Germline V gene data show CDR1 as SGHRS and CDR2 as YFSETQ.

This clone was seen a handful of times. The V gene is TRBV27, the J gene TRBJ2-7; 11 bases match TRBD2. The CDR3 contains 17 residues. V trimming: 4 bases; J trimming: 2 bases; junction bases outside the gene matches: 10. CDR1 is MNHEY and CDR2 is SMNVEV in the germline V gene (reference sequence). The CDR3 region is CASSSKSSSGRTYEQYF. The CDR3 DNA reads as TGTGCCAGCAGTTCGAAATCCTCTAGCGGGAGGACCTACGAGCAGTACTTC.

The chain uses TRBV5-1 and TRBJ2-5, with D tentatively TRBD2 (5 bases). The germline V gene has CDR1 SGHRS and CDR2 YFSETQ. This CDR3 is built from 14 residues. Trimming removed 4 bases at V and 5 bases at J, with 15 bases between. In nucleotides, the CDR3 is TGCGCCAGCAGCCAATCGGGGTTCGGGGAGACCCAGTACTTC. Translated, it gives CASSQSGFGETQYF.

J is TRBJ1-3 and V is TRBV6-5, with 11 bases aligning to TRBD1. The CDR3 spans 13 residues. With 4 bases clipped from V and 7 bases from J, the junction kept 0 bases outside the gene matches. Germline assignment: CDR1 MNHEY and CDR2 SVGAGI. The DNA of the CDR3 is TGTGCCAGCAGTTGGGACAGGGGGAACACCATATATTTT. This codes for CASSWDRGNTIYF.

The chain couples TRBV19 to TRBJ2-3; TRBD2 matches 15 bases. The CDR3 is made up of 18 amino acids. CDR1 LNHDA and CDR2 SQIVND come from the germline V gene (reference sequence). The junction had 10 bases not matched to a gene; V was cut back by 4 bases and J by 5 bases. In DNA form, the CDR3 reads TGTGCCAGTAGTACCCGGACTAGCGGGAGGGCCGATGGAGATACGCAGTATTTT. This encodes CASSTRTSGRADGDTQYF.

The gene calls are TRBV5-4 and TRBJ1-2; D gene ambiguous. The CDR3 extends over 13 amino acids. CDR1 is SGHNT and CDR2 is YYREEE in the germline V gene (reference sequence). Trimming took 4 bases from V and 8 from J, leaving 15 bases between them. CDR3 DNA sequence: TGTGCCAGCAGCCCCACGGGAGTACAAGGCTACACCTTC. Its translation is CASSPTGVQGYTF.